This TCR beta chain was profiled in a study of blood T cell repertoires in COVID-19. Study information: Sample material is recorded as cDNA or gDNA derived from T cells, B-cell-depleted T cells, or PBMCs.

Original processing methods: Amplification of reference gene primers provided the estimated nucleated cell counts. Some clones are missing from TCRdb's copy, which holds only in-frame ones; the method was immunoSEQ multiplex PCR. Clone size and V and J calls were adopted from that table, with D and trimming inferred from the DNA. The profile shows 170,000 or so clones, roughly 85% of them singletons. In terms of age and location, participants ranged from about 18 to 100 years and lived in approximately 26 US areas. What the recovered Cohort 3 donors had was two negative PCRs, clearance, or symptom resolution. The V end lost 4 bases, the J end lost 10 bases, and 9 bases lay between the germline ends. This CDR3 is built from 11 residues. Germline CDR1 SGHNT, CDR2 YYREEE (reference sequence).

This rearrangement joins TRBV5-4 to TRBJ2-1; D may be TRBD2 (6 bases). What was sequenced was PBMCs or T cells enriched from blood (not recorded which). The TCR comes from a man in his forties who had recovered from COVID-19. In DNA, the CDR3 is TGTGCCAGCAGCATTCTAGCGGAGCAGTTCTTC. The encoded protein is CASSILAEQFF.